This T cell receptor beta chain appears in the sequencing data of a study of cytomegalovirus exposure and HLA in healthy donors. General observations from the study: Rarity characterized most TCR sequences, yet some public TCRs appeared in many donors. V- and J-gene trimming of TCR beta was linked (in a later analysis) to a missense DCLRE1C variant.

With regard to this clone: Its matching antigen is unknown.

The primer mix had 60 Vbeta and 13 Jbeta primers. Profiling relied on immunoSEQ multiplex PCR, and the TCRdb table lists in-frame clones only, not all of them. In the table there are tens of thousands of clones, around 90% of which are singletons. V lost 5 bases and J lost 1, with 14 bases in between. The CDR3 length is 15 residues. Germline V gives CDR1 KGHSH, CDR2 LQKENI. The specimen was PBMCs. The TCR comes from a middle-aged woman in good health and CMV-seropositive. The chain uses TRBV18 and TRBJ1-1, with D maybe TRBD1 (5 bases). CDR3 DNA: TGTGCCAGCTCAGCGGGGCCTAGAGGGAACACTGAAGCTTTCTTT. This translates into CASSAGPRGNTEAFF.